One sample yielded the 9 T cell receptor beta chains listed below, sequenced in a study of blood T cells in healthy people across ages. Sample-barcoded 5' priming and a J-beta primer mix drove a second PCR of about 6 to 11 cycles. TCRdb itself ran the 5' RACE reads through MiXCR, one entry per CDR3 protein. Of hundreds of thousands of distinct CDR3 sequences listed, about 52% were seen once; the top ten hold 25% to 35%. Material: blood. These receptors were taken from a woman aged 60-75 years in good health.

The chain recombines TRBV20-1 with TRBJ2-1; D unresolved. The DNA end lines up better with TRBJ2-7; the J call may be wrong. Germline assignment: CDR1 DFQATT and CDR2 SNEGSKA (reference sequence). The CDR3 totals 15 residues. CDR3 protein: CSAPNLKRSYNEQYF. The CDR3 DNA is TGCAGTGCTCCTAACCTAAAACGCTCCTACAATGAGCAGTACTTC.

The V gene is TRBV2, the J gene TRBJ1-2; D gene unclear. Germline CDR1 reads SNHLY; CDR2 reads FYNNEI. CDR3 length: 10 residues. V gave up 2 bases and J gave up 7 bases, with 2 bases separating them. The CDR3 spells CASSESGYTF. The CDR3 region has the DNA TGTGCCAGCAGTGAATCTGGCTACACCTTC.

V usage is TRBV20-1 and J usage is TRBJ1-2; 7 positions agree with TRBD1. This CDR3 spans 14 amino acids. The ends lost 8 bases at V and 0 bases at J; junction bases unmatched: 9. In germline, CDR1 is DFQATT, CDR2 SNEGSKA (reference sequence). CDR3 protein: CSTGGTAANYGYTF. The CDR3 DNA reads TGCAGTACCGGGGGGACAGCGGCTAACTATGGCTACACCTTC.

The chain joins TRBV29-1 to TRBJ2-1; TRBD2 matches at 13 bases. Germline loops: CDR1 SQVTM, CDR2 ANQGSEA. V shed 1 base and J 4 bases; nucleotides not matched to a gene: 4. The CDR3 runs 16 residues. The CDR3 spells CSVEAGLAGDYNEQFF. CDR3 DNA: TGCAGCGTTGAAGCTGGACTAGCGGGAGATTACAATGAGCAGTTCTTC.

This CDR3 is CASRAYRDSAYNEQFF. The CDR3 DNA follows: TGTGCCAGCAGAGCCTACCGGGACAGCGCCTACAATGAGCAGTTCTTC. This chain joins TRBV6-2 or TRBV6-3 and TRBJ2-1; 7 bases are a match to TRBD1. This CDR3 is built from 16 residues. Unmatched junction bases numbered 10, after V lost 6 bases and J lost 2 bases. From germline, CDR1 is MNHEY and CDR2 SVGEGT.

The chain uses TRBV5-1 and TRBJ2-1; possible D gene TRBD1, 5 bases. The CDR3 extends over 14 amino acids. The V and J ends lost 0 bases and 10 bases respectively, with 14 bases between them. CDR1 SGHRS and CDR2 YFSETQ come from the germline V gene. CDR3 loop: CASSLVIGSGEQFF. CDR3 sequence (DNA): TGCGCCAGCAGCTTGGTGATAGGTTCAGGGGAGCAGTTCTTC.

CDR3 in DNA: TGCAGTGCTAGAGAAAGTCCTTACAATGAGCAGTTCTTC. This encodes CSARESPYNEQFF. V usage is TRBV20-1 and J usage is TRBJ2-1; D remains unclear. The CDR3 extends over 13 amino acids. Trimming stripped 0 bases from V and 4 bases from J, with 7 bases between. CDR1 and CDR2 from the germline V gene are DFQATT and SNEGSKA (reference sequence).

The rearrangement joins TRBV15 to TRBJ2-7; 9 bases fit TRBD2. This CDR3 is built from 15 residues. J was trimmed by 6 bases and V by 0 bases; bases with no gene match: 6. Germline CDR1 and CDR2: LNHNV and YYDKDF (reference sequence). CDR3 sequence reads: CATSRDLAGVVEQYF. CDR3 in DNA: TGTGCCACCAGCAGAGACTTAGCGGGAGTGGTCGAGCAGTACTTC.

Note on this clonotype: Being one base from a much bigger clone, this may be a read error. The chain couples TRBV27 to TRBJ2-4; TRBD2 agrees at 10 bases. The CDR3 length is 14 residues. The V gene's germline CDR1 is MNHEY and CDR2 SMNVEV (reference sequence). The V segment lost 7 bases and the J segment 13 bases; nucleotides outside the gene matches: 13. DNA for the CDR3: TGTGCCAGCACTTCAGCGGGAGGGGCCTACGGGCAGTACTTC. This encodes CASTSAGGAYGQYF.